The 8 T cell receptor beta chains below were found in one sample sequenced in a study of T cells in Graves' hyperthyroidism and ophthalmopathy. Template material for amplifying TCR beta CDR3 regions consisted of RNA transcripts. A set of HTBI primers served as the primers for a first-round RT-PCR of the TCR CDR3. TCRdb independently ran MiXCR on the multiplex PCR reads; one entry per CDR3 protein. The sample includes over 650,000 distinct CDR3 sequences, approximately 42% of them seen just once. The material sequenced was peripheral blood or thyroid tissue (not recorded which). These receptors came from an adult man with Graves' disease, either hyperthyroidism or ophthalmopathy (not recorded which).

The gene calls are TRBV12-3 or TRBV12-4 and TRBJ2-5, with 11 bases lining up with TRBD2. The CDR3 loop spans 13 amino acids. Unmatched junction bases numbered 5, after V lost 4 bases and J lost 10 bases. CDR3 protein: CASSSTSGERQYF. DNA for the CDR3: TGTGCCAGCAGTTCGACTAGCGGGGAACGCCAGTACTTC.

CDR3 amino acids: CASSLRWTILRQKLFF. CDR3 in DNA: TGTGCCAGCAGTTTAAGGTGGACAATCCTTAGGCAAAAACTGTTTTTT. V usage is TRBV12-3 or TRBV12-4 and J usage is TRBJ1-4, with D perhaps TRBD1 (5 bases). The ends were cut back, 2 bases at V and 9 bases at J, with 19 bases in the middle. This CDR3 contains 16 residues.

The J gene is TRBJ1-4, the V gene TRBV19; TRBD1 matches at 7 bases. This CDR3 spans 13 amino acids. The germline CDR1 and CDR2 sequences are LNHDA and SQIVND (reference sequence). J gave up 7 bases and V 4 bases, and 3 bases lay outside the gene matches. CDR3 amino acids: CASSKTGIEKLFF. CDR3 bases: TGTGCCAGTAGTAAGACAGGGATTGAAAAACTGTTTTTT.

V and J are TRBV7-2 and TRBJ1-1; 7 nucleotides match TRBD1. The CDR3 extends over 15 amino acids. Trimming took 7 bases from V and 0 from J; bases not matched to a gene: 8. Per germline, CDR1 SGHTA and CDR2 FQGNSA. The CDR3 sequence: CASNTGDIMNTEAFF. The CDR3 DNA is TGTGCCAGCAACACAGGGGATATCATGAACACTGAAGCTTTCTTT.

The chain carries TRBV4-1 and TRBJ1-1, with TRBD1 as a possible D gene (6 bases). The germline V and J ends were trimmed by 0 bases and 1 base, with 12 bases remaining between them. Per germline, CDR1 MGHRA and CDR2 YSYEKL. CDR3 size: 16 residues. Here the CDR3 reads CASSQEIGQKNTEAFF. The CDR3 bases are TGCGCCAGCAGCCAAGAAATCGGACAGAAGAACACTGAAGCTTTCTTT.

At least ten counts were recorded for this clonotype. The chain couples TRBV7-9 to TRBJ1-5; TRBD1 aligns across 7 bases. CDR1 and CDR2 from the germline V gene are SEHNR and FQNEAQ (reference sequence). The CDR3 consists of 15 residues. Trimming removed 7 bases from V and 1 base from J; junction bases left unmatched: 7. CDR3 amino acids: CASNSGTDSNQPQHF. The CDR3 DNA reads as TGTGCCAGCAACTCAGGGACAGACAGCAATCAGCCCCAGCATTTT. Full variable domain (outside the CDR3, taken from reference TRBV7-9 and TRBJ1-5): DTGVSQNPRHKITKRGQNVTFRCDPISEHNRLYWYRQTLGQGPEFLTYFQNEAQLEKSRLLSDRFSAERPKGSFSTLEIQRTEQGDSAMYLCASNSGTDSNQPQHFGDGTRLSIL.

This sequence joins TRBV7-9 and TRBJ1-4; 7 bases match TRBD1. V shed 5 bases and J 0 bases; nucleotides not matched to a gene: 9. The germline CDR1 and CDR2 sequences are SEHNR and FQNEAQ (reference sequence). The CDR3 is made up of 17 amino acids. CDR3 DNA: TGTGCCAGCAGCGGAGGGACAGAACTCGCAACTAATGAAAAACTGTTTTTT. This codes for CASSGGTELATNEKLFF.

There are many counts of this clonotype. The rearrangement links TRBV10-3 to TRBJ1-3; no clear D. Germline values: CDR1 ENHRY, CDR2 SYGVKD. V was clipped by 3 bases and J by 4 bases, with 10 bases between them. This CDR3 region has 14 residues. This chain's CDR3 is CAISDSSLGNTIYF. For the CDR3, the DNA is TGTGCCATCAGTGACAGTTCCCTGGGAAACACCATATATTTT.